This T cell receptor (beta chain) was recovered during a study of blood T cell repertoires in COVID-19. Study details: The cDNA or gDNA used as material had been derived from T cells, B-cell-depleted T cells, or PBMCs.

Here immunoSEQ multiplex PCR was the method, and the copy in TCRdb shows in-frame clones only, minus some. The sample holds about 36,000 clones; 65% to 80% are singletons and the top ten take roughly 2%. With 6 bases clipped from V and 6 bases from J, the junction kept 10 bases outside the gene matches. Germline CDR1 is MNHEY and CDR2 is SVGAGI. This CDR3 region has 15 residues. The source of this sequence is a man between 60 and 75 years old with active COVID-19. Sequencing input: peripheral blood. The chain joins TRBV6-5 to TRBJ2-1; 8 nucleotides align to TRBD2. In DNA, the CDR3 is TGTGCCAGCAGCTCTCTGGAGGCGGGGGGCAATGAGCAGTTCTTC. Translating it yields CASSSLEAGGNEQFF.